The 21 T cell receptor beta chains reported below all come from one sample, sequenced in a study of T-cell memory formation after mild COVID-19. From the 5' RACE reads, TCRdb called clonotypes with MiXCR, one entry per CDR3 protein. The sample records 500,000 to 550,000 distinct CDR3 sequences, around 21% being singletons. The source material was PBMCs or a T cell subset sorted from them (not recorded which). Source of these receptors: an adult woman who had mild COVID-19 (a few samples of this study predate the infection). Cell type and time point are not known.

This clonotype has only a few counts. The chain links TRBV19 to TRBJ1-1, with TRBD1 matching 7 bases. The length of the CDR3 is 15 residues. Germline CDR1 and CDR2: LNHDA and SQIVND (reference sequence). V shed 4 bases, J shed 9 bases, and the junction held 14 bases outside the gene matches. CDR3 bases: TGTGCCAGTAGTAAACCCAAGACAGGGCGGGAAAAAGCTTTCTTT. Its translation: CASSKPKTGREKAFF.

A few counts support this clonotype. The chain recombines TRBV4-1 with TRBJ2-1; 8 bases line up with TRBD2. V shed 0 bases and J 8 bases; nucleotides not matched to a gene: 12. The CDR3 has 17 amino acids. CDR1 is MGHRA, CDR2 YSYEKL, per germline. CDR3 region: CASSQDLGIAGTDEQFF. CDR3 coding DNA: TGCGCCAGCAGCCAAGATCTTGGGATAGCGGGGACGGATGAGCAGTTCTTC.

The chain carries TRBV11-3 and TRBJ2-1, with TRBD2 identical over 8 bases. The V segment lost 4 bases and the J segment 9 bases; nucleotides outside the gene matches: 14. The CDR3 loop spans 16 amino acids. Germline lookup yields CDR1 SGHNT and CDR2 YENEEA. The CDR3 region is CASSSGASGSGREQFF. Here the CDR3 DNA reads TGTGCCAGCAGCTCGGGGGCTAGCGGGTCAGGTCGTGAGCAGTTCTTC.

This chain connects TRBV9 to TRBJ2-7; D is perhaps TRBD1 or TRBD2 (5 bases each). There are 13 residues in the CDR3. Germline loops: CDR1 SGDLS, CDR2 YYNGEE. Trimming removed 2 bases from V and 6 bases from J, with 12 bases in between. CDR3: CASSVAPGAEQYF. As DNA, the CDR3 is TGTGCCAGCAGCGTGGCCCCCGGGGCCGAGCAGTACTTC.

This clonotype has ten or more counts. The DNA for the CDR3 is TGCGCCAGCAGCTTGGATGGCGGGGGTCGGACCCAGTACTTC. Residues: CASSLDGGGRTQYF. The rearrangement links TRBV5-1 to TRBJ2-5; 7 bases are shared with TRBD2. The V gene end was trimmed by 0 bases and the J gene end by 7 bases; junction bases not matched to a gene: 6. Germline V lookup: CDR1 SGHRS, CDR2 YFSETQ. The CDR3 totals 14 residues.

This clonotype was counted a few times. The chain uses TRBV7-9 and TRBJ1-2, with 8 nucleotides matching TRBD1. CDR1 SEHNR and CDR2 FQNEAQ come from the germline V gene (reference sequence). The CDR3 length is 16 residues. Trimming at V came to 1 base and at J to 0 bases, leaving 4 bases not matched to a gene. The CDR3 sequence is CASSLDGTGSNYGYTF. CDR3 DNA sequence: TGTGCCAGCAGCTTAGACGGGACAGGCTCTAACTATGGCTACACCTTC.

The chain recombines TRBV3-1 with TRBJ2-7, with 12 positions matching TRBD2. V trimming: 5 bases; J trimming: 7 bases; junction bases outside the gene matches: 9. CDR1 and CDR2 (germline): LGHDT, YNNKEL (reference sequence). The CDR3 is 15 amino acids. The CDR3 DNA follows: TGTGCCAGCAGCAGGGGACTAGCGGGCGCCGGGGAGCAGTACTTC. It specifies CASSRGLAGAGEQYF.

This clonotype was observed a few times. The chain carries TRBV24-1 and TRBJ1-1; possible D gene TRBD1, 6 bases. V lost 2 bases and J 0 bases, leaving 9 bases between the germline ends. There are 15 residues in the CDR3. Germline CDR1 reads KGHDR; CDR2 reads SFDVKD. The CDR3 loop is CATSDSQGMNTEAFF. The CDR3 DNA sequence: TGTGCCACCAGTGATTCCCAGGGGATGAACACTGAAGCTTTCTTT.

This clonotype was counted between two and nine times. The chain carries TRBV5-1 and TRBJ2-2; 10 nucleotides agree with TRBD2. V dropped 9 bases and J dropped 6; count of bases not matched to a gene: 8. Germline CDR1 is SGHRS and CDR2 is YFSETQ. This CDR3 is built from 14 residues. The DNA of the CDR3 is TGCGCCACCCCAGCGGGGGGGGCCCCCGGGGAGCTGTTTTTT. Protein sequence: CATPAGGAPGELFF.

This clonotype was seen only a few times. In nucleotides, the CDR3 is TGTGCCAGCAGCGTAGATCAGGGCCACGAGCAGTACTTC. Amino acids: CASSVDQGHEQYF. The rearrangement joins TRBV9 to TRBJ2-7; D is perhaps TRBD1 (5 bases). The ends were cut back, 0 bases at V and 5 bases at J, with 9 bases in the middle. There are 13 residues in the CDR3. The germline V gene encodes CDR1 SGDLS and CDR2 YYNGEE. Variable domain in full (rest from reference TRBV9 and TRBJ2-7): DSGVTQTPKHLITATGQRVTLRCSPRSGDLSVYWYQQSLDQGLQFLIQYYNGEERAKGNILERFSAQQFPDLHSELNLSSLELGDSALYFCASSVDQGHEQYFGPGTRLTVT.

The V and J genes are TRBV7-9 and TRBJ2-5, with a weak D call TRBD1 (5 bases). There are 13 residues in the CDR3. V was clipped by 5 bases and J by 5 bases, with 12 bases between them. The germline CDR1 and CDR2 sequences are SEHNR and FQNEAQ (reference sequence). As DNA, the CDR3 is TGTGCCAGCAGCCCCAGGGTTATCGAGACCCAGTACTTC. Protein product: CASSPRVIETQYF. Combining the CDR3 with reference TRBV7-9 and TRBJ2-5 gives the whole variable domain DTGVSQNPRHKITKRGQNVTFRCDPISEHNRLYWYRQTLGQGPEFLTYFQNEAQLEKSRLLSDRFSAERPKGSFSTLEIQRTEQGDSAMYLCASSPRVIETQYFGPGTRLLVL.

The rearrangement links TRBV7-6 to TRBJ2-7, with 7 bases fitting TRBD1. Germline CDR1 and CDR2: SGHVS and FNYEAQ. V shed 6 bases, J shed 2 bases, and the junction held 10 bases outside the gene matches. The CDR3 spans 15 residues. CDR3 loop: CASSRPGQRTYEQYF. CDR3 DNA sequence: TGTGCCAGCAGTCGGCCGGGACAGAGAACCTACGAGCAGTACTTC. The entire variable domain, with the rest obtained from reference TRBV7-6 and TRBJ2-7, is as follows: GAGVSQSPRYKVTKRGQDVALRCDPISGHVSLYWYRQALGQGPEFLTYFNYEAQQDKSGLPNDRFSAERPEGSISTLTIQRTEQRDSAMYRCASSRPGQRTYEQYFGPGTRLTVT.

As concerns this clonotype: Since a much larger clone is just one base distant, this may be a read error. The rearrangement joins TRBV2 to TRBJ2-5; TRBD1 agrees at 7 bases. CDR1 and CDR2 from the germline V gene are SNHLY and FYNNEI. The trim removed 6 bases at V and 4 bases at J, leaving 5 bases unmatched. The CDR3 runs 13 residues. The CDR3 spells CASSGDSLETQYF. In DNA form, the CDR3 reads TGTGCCAGCAGCGGGGACAGCCTAGAGACCCAGTACTTC. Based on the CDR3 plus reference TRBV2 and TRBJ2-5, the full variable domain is EPEVTQTPSHQVTQMGQEVILRCVPISNHLYFYWYRQILGQKVEFLVSFYNNEISEKSEIFDDQFSVERPDGSNFTLKIRSTKLEDSAMYFCASSGDSLETQYFGPGTRLLVL.

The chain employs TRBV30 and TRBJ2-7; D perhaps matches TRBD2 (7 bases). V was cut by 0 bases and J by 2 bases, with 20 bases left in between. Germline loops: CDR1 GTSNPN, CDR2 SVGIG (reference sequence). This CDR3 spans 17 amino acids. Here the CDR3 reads CAWSVGPFGGGAYEQYF. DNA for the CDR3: TGTGCCTGGAGTGTAGGTCCCTTCGGCGGGGGCGCCTACGAGCAGTACTTC. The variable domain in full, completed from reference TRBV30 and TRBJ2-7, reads SQTIHQWPATLVQPVGSPLSLECTVEGTSNPNLYWYRQAAGRGLQLLFYSVGIGQISSEVPQNLSASRPQDRQFILSSKKLLLSDSGFYLCAWSVGPFGGGAYEQYFGPGTRLTVT.

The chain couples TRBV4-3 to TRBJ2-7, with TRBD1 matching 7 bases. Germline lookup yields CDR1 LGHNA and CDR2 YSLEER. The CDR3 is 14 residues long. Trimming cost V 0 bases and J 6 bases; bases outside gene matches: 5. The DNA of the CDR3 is TGCGCCAGCAGCCAAGATACAGGGGCTCCCGAGCAGTACTTC. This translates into CASSQDTGAPEQYF.

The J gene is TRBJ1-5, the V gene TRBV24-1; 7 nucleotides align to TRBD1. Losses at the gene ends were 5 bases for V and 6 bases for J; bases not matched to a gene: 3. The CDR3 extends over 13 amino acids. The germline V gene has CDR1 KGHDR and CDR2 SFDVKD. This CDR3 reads CATSVPGGQPQHF. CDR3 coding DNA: TGTGCCACCAGTGTCCCAGGGGGTCAGCCCCAGCATTTT.

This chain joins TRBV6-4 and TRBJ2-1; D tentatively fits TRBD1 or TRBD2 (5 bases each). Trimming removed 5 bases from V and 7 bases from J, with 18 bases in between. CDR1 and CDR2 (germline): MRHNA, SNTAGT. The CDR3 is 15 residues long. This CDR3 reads CASSPGTPPVNEQFF. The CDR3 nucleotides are TGTGCCAGCAGTCCCGGGACCCCACCTGTAAATGAGCAGTTCTTC.

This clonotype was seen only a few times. The CDR3 is CASRGYGYTF. The CDR3 DNA is TGTGCCAGCAGGGGTTATGGCTACACCTTC. The chain has TRBV25-1 and TRBJ1-2; no definite D call. The V end was cut by 6 bases, the J end by 5 bases, with 4 bases between. Germline CDR1 is MGHDK and CDR2 is SYGVNS. This CDR3 is 10 amino acids long.

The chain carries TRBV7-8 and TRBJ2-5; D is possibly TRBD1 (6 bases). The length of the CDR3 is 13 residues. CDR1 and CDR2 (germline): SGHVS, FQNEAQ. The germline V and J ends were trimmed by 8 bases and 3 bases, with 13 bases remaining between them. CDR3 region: CASRDTGKETQYF. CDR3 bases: TGTGCCAGCCGGGACACCGGAAAAGAGACCCAGTACTTC.

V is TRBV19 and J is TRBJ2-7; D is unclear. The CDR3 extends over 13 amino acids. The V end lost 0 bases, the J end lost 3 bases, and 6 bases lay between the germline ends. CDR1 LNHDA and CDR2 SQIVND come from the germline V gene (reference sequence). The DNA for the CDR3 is TGTGCCAGTAGTATAGATACCTACTACGAGCAGTACTTC. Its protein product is CASSIDTYYEQYF.

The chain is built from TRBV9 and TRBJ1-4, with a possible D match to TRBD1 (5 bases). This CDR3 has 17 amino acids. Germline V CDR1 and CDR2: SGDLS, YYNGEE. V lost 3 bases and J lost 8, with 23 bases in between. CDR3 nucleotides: TGTGCCAGCAGCGCCGGGGACTTGGCGATTACCTTAGAAAAACTGTTTTTT. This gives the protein CASSAGDLAITLEKLFF.